This T cell receptor (beta chain) was captured by sequencing in a study of identical twins. One entry per CDR3 protein, called by TCRdb with MiXCR from the 5' RACE reads. The sample yields fewer than 250,000 distinct CDR3 sequences, about a tenth seen once. All donors were healthy, and all were Caucasian. The CDR3 is 18 amino acids in total, end residues counted. Study conclusions and caveats: The study found weaker excess twin sharing in beta out-of-frame sequences.

Only a few counts were recorded for this clonotype. What it recognizes is unknown. The DNA is omitted, as the CDR3 cannot be located on it reliably, and the CDR3 follows TCRdb's listing. The specimen sequenced was memory (CD45RO+) T cells sorted from blood. The chain recombines TRBV12-3 or TRBV12-4 with TRBJ2-2; the DNA was not used to check the table's D call, TRBD2. The TCR sequence derives from a woman under 30 in good health. The chain's CDR3 is CASSLGTGGLGNTGELFF.